The source of this TCR beta chain is a study of T cells in localized non-small cell lung cancer. General study findings and limits: Researchers found a median approximately 60 of the top 100 tumor clones in adjacent lung.

With respect to this clone: Its specificity is unknown.

Here immunoSEQ multiplex PCR was the method, and the copy in TCRdb shows in-frame clones only, minus some. The data hold about 52,000 clones, with 70% to 90% observed a single time. The CDR3 is 13 residues long. The V gene end was trimmed by 7 bases and the J gene end by 4 bases; junction bases not matched to a gene: 5. Germline V gene data show CDR1 as LNHDA and CDR2 as SQIVND (reference sequence). The clonotype comes from a male donor at least 60 years old with stage III squamous cell lung carcinoma. The starting material was peripheral blood, obtained before any cancer treatment. The rearrangement uses TRBV19 and TRBJ2-3, with 7 bases identical to TRBD2. CDR3 sequence reads: CASKPSGSDTQYF. CDR3 nucleotide sequence: TGTGCCAGTAAACCTAGCGGATCAGATACGCAGTATTTT.